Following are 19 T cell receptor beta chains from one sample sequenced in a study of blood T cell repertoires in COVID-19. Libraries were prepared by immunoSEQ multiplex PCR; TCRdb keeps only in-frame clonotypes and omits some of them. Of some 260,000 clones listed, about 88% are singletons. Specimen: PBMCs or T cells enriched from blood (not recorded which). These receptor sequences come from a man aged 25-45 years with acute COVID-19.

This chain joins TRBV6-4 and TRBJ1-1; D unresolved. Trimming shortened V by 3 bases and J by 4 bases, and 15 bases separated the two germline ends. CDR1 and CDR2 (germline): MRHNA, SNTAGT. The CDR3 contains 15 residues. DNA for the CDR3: TGTGCCAGCAGTGAGGAGGGAACCCTGGGCACTGAAGCTTTCTTT. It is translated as CASSEEGTLGTEAFF.

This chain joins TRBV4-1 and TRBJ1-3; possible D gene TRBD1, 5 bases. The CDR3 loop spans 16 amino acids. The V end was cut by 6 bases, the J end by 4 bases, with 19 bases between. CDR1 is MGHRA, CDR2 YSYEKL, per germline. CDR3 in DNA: TGCGCCAGCAGTCAGGTGGACATCTTCGGGGGAAACACCATATATTTT. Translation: CASSQVDIFGGNTIYF.

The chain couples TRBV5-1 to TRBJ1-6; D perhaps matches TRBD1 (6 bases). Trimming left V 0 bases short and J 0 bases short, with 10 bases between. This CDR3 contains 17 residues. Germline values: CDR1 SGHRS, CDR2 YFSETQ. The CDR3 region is CASSLELTGSYNSPLHF. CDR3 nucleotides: TGCGCCAGCAGCTTGGAGTTGACAGGCTCCTATAATTCACCCCTCCACTTT. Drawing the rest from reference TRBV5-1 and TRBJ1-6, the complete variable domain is KAGVTQTPRYLIKTRGQQVTLSCSPISGHRSVSWYQQTPGQGLQFLFEYFSETQRNKGNFPGRFSGRQFSNSRSEMNVSTLELGDSALYLCASSLELTGSYNSPLHFGNGTRLTVT.

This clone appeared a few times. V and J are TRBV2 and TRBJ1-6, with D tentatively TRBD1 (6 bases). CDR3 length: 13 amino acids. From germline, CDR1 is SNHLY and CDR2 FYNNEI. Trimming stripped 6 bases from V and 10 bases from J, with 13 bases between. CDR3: CASRGANPSPLHF. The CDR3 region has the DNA TGTGCCAGCAGGGGGGCGAACCCATCACCCCTCCACTTT.

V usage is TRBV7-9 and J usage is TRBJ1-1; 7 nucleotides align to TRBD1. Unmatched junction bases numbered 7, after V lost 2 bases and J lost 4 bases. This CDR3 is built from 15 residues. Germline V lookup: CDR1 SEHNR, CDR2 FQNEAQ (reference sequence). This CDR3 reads CASSLFSNRGTEAFF. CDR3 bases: TGTGCCAGCAGCTTATTTTCAAACAGGGGCACTGAAGCTTTCTTT.

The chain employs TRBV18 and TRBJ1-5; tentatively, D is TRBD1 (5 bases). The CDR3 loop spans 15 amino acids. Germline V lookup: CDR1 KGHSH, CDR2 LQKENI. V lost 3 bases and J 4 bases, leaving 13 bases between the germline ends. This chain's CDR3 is CASSPAVGVNQPQHF. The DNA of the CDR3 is TGTGCCAGCTCACCGGCCGTAGGGGTTAATCAGCCCCAGCATTTT.

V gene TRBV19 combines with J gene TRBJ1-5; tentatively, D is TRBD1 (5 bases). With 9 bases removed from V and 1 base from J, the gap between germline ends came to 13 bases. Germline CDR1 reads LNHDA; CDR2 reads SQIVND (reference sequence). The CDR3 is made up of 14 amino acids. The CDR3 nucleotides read TGTGCCAGCCGGGAGGGGATGAGCAATCAGCCCCAGCATTTT. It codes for CASREGMSNQPQHF.

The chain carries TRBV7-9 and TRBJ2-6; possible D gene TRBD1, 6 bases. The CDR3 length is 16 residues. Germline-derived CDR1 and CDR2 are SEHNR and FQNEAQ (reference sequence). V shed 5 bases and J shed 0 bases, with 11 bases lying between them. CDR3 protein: CASSLGQISGANVLTF. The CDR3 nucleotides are TGTGCCAGCAGCCTTGGACAGATCTCTGGGGCCAACGTCCTGACTTTC.

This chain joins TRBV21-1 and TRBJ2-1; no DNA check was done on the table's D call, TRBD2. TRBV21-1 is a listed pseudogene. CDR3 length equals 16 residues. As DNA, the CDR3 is TGTGCCAGCAGCGACGCTACTAGCGGAGCCGACAATGAGCAGTTCTTC. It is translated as CASSDATSGADNEQFF.

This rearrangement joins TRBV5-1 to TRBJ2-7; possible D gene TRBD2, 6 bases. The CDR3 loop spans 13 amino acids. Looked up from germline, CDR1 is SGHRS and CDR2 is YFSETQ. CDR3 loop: CASSLELGREQYV. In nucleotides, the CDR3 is TGTGCCAGCAGCTTGGAACTCGGGAGAGAGCAGTACGTC.

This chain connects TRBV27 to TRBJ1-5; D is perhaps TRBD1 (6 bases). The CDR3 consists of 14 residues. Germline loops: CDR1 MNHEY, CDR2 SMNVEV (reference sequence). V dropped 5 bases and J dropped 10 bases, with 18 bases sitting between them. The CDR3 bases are TGTGCCAGCAGTCCCCGTCAGGGGAGTAAACCCCAGCATTTT. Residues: CASSPRQGSKPQHF.

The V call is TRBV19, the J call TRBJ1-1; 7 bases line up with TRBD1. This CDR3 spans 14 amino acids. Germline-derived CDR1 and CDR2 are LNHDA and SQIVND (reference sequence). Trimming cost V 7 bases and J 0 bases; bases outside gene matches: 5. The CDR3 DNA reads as TGTGCCAGTAACCAGGGGGGTCTGAACACTGAAGCTTTCTTT. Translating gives CASNQGGLNTEAFF.

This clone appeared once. CDR3 amino acids: CATTQDWANVLTF. The CDR3 DNA follows: TGTGCCACCACACAAGACTGGGCCAACGTCCTGACTTTC. This chain uses TRBV2 with TRBJ2-6; no reliable D call. Germline-derived CDR1 and CDR2 are SNHLY and FYNNEI. V lost 10 bases and J 5 bases, leaving 12 bases between the germline ends. This CDR3 is built from 13 residues.

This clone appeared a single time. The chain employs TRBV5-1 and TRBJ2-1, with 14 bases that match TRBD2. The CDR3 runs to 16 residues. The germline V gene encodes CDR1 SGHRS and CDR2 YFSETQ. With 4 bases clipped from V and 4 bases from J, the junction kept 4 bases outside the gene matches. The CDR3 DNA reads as TGCGCCAGCAGCCCGGGACTAGCGGGGGAATACAATGAGCAGTTCTTC. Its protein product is CASSPGLAGEYNEQFF. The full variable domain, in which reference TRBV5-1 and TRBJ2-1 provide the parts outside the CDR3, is KAGVTQTPRYLIKTRGQQVTLSCSPISGHRSVSWYQQTPGQGLQFLFEYFSETQRNKGNFPGRFSGRQFSNSRSEMNVSTLELGDSALYLCASSPGLAGEYNEQFFGPGTRLTVL.

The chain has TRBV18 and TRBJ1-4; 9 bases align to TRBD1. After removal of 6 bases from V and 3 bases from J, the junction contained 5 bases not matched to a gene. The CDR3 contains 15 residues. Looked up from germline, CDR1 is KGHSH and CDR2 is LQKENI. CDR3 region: CASSRNRGPNEKLFF. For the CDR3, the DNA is TGTGCCAGCTCCCGGAACAGGGGGCCTAATGAAAAACTGTTTTTT.

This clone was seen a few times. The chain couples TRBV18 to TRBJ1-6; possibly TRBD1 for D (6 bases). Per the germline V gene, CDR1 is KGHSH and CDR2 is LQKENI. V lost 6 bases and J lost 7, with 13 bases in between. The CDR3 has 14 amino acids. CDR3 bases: TGTGCCAGCTCCAGAGACGGACAGAATTCACCCCTCCACTTT. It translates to CASSRDGQNSPLHF.

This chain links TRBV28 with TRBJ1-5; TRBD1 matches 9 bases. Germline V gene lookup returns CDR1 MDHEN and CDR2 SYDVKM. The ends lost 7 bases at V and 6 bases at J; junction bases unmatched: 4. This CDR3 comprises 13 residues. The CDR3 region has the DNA TGTGCCAGCAACCGGGACAGGGTTCAGCCCCAGCATTTT. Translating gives CASNRDRVQPQHF.

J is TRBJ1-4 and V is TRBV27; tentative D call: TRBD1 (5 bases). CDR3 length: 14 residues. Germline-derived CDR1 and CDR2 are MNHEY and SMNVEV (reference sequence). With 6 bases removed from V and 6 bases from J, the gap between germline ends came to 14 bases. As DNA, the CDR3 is TGTGCCAGCAGGAATGCAGGGATTGATGAAAAACTGTTTTTT. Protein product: CASRNAGIDEKLFF. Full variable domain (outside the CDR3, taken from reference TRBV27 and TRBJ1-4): EAQVTQNPRYLITVTGKKLTVTCSQNMNHEYMSWYRQDPGLGLRQIYYSMNVEVTDKGDVPEGYKVSRKEKRNFPLILESPSPNQTSLYFCASRNAGIDEKLFFGSGTQLSVL.

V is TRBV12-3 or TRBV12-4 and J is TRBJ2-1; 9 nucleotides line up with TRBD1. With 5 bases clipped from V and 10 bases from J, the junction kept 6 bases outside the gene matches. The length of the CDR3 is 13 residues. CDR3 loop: CASSTTGGREQFF. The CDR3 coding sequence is TGTGCCAGCAGTACAACAGGGGGCAGGGAGCAGTTCTTC.